These 10 T cell receptor beta chains came from one sample sequenced in a study of blood T cell repertoires in COVID-19 (dated by TCRdb to about 2020). Library construction relied on the immunoSEQ multiplex PCR assay. The table was pulled from immuneACCESS by TCRdb, which kept in-frame rearrangements only. Such tables lose some clones; where checked, under half of the loss comes from unresolved V genes, and the rest has no known cause. The table for this sample lists about 24,000 clones; 81% of them were counted only once. The ten top clones hold 5% to 8% of the sample. Specimen: peripheral blood. Receptors were obtained from a man in his 70s with acute or convalescent COVID-19.

The chain has TRBV4-2 and TRBJ1-2, with no clear D. Germline V gene lookup returns CDR1 LGHNA and CDR2 YNFKEQ. The CDR3 sequence is 13 residues long. Trimming took off 0 bases at V and 7 bases at J, with 9 bases between the two ends. The chain's CDR3 is CASSQEREAGYTF. The CDR3 coding sequence is TGTGCCAGCAGCCAAGAGAGGGAGGCTGGCTACACCTTC.

The chain uses TRBV9 and TRBJ2-7; 9 bases map to TRBD1. J lost 4 bases, V lost 0 bases, and 2 bases had no gene match. This CDR3 is built from 14 residues. CDR1 is SGDLS, CDR2 YYNGEE, per germline. The CDR3 sequence is CASSVAGQGYEQYF. The CDR3 DNA sequence: TGTGCCAGCAGCGTAGCCGGACAGGGGTACGAGCAGTACTTC.

The chain employs TRBV5-1 and TRBJ1-6; a weak D match, TRBD1 (5 bases). The germline gives CDR1 SGHRS, CDR2 YFSETQ. The V gene lost 2 bases and the J gene lost 9 bases, with 12 bases spanning the gap. This CDR3 is 14 amino acids long. This CDR3 reads CASSLGGAFSPLHF. CDR3 in DNA: TGCGCCAGCAGCTTAGGAGGGGCCTTTTCACCCCTCCACTTT. Combining the CDR3 with reference TRBV5-1 and TRBJ1-6 gives the whole variable domain KAGVTQTPRYLIKTRGQQVTLSCSPISGHRSVSWYQQTPGQGLQFLFEYFSETQRNKGNFPGRFSGRQFSNSRSEMNVSTLELGDSALYLCASSLGGAFSPLHFGNGTRLTVT.

The rearrangement uses TRBV7-9 and TRBJ1-1; 7 bases match TRBD1. Germline V gene lookup returns CDR1 SEHNR and CDR2 FQNEAQ (reference sequence). The V and J ends lost 1 base and 1 base, in that order; junction bases with no gene match: 0. The CDR3 spans 14 residues. The CDR3 here is CASSLGDRNTEAFF. As DNA, the CDR3 is TGTGCCAGCAGCTTAGGGGACAGGAACACTGAAGCTTTCTTT.

This chain links TRBV6-5 with TRBJ2-5; TRBD2 aligns across 7 bases. V was pared by 6 bases and J by 4 bases, with 5 bases of the junction left unmatched. CDR3 length: 13 amino acids. The germline V gene encodes CDR1 MNHEY and CDR2 SVGAGI. The CDR3 region has the DNA TGTGCCAGCAGGTGGGGGGGGAGAGAGACCCAGTACTTC. It translates to CASRWGGRETQYF.

This chain joins TRBV29-1 and TRBJ2-7; 8 bases are shared with TRBD1. Per germline, CDR1 SQVTM and CDR2 ANQGSEA. The V segment lost 7 bases and the J segment 5 bases; nucleotides outside the gene matches: 7. The CDR3 runs 12 residues. CDR3 region: CSGRTGNNEQYF. CDR3 in DNA: TGCAGCGGACGGACAGGGAATAACGAGCAGTACTTC.

The V and J genes are TRBV18 and TRBJ2-5; D may be TRBD1 (6 bases). This CDR3 is built from 14 residues. Germline V gene sequence: CDR1 KGHSH, CDR2 LQKENI. V was cut by 3 bases and J by 5 bases, with 13 bases left in between. The CDR3 DNA sequence: TGTGCCAGCTCACCTACTCAGGGGCGGGAGACCCAGTACTTC. Translating gives CASSPTQGRETQYF.

The V gene is TRBV7-8, the J gene TRBJ2-3; 11 bases agree with TRBD2. Losses at the gene ends were 5 bases for V and 6 bases for J; bases not matched to a gene: 7. Germline assignment: CDR1 SGHVS and CDR2 FQNEAQ. There are 15 residues in the CDR3. DNA for the CDR3: TGTGCCAGCAGCCGCGGGACTAGCGGAGTTGATACGCAGTATTTT. Translated: CASSRGTSGVDTQYF. The entire variable domain, with the rest obtained from reference TRBV7-8 and TRBJ2-3, is as follows: GAGVSQSPRYKVAKRGQDVALRCDPISGHVSLFWYQQALGQGPEFLTYFQNEAQLDKSGLPSDRFFAERPEGSVSTLKIQRTQQEDSAVYLCASSRGTSGVDTQYFGPGTRLTVL.

This clone has just one count. The chain links TRBV3-1 (or the pseudogene TRBV3-2) to TRBJ1-1; possible D gene TRBD1, 5 bases. The CDR3 extends over 13 amino acids. V lost 6 bases to trimming and J lost 2 bases, with 10 bases between them. The germline CDR1 and CDR2 sequences are LGHDT and YNNKEL (reference sequence). CDR3 nucleotide sequence: TGTGCCAGCAGTCTGGGGGGAAACACTGAAGCTTTCTTT. Residues: CASSLGGNTEAFF.

The rearrangement joins TRBV5-1 to TRBJ2-3; 11 nucleotides align to TRBD1. The CDR3 extends over 18 amino acids. The V and J ends lost 3 bases and 2 bases, in that order; junction bases with no gene match: 11. In germline, CDR1 is SGHRS, CDR2 YFSETQ. The CDR3 nucleotides are TGCGCCAGCAGCTCCCTTGGGACAGGGGGTTCTGACACAGATACGCAGTATTTT. It is translated as CASSSLGTGGSDTDTQYF.